This T cell receptor (beta chain) came from a study of monozygotic twins with inflammatory bowel disease. The study, taken as a whole, reports: Concordance status among twins (concordant versus discordant) showed no link to repertoire similarity, possibly from limited power. For IBD patients, clonotypes shared with others were fewer than for healthy twins, especially with disease activity.

With regard to this clonotype: Its antigen is currently unknown.

TCRdb re-called the 5' RACE reads and shows each CDR3 protein once, DNA omitted. The sample totals approximately 150,000 distinct CDR3 sequences. The sequencing sample was made of blood. This clonotype originated in a human donor with ulcerative colitis or Crohn's disease, or a healthy co-twin of an affected twin (not recorded which).

CDR3 in amino acids: CASSKAGVLYEQYF. The rearrangement joins TRBV18 to TRBJ2-7; TCRdb returns TRBD2, unconfirmable since there is no DNA. Per germline, CDR1 KGHSH and CDR2 LQKENI. This CDR3 region has 14 residues.